The clone carrying this T cell receptor (beta chain) was found a few times. The data belong to a study of blood T cell repertoires in COVID-19. Study in general: In each case, the material was cDNA or gDNA derived from T cells, B-cell-depleted T cells, or PBMCs.

Recruitment covered some 25 US areas and drew participants whose ages spanned about 18 to 100 years. CDR1 KGHSH and CDR2 LQKENI come from the germline V gene. V lost 4 bases and J lost 1, with 13 bases in between. The CDR3 contains 15 residues. Original handling: Amplified reference gene primers provided the basis for estimating nucleated cell counts. TCRdb keeps only in-frame clones here, not all; method: immunoSEQ multiplex PCR. The V and J calls and clone size are taken from that table; D and trimming were inferred from the DNA. The top ten hold roughly 1.9% of the sample, which has nearly 250,000 clones, around 88% seen once.

This receptor was identified in a woman aged 45-65 years who had recovered from COVID-19. Sequencing was performed on PBMCs or T cells enriched from blood (not recorded which). The chain carries TRBV18 and TRBJ1-1; D is unclear. The CDR3 nucleotides are TGTGCCAGCTCACTCGCTGTCGGTCAGAACACTGAAGCTTTCTTT. Encoded protein: CASSLAVGQNTEAFF.